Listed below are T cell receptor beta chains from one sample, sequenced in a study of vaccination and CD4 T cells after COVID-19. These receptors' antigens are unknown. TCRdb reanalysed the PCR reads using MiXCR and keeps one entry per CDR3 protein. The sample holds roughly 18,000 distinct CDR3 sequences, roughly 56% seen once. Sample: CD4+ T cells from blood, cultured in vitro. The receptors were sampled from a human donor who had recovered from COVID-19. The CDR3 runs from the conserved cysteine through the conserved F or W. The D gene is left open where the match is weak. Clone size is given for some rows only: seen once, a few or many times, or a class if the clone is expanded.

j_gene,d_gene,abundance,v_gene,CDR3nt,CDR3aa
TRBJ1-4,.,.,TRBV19,TGTGCCAGTAGTAGTCGACAAGCCATTAATGAAAAACTGTTTTTT,CASSSRQAINEKLFF
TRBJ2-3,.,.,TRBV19,TGTGCCAGTAGTATTATTGCTGACGCAGATACGCAGTATTTT,CASSIIADADTQYF
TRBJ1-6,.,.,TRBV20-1,TGCAGTGCTACCAGAGATGTTAATTCACCCCTCCACTTT,CSATRDVNSPLHF
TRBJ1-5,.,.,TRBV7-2,TGTGCCAGCTGCGCCGAAAGACAGCTCAATCAGCCCCAGCATTTT,CASCAERQLNQPQHF
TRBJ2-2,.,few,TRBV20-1,TGCAGTGCTAGAGATGAGGCTAGCTTAGGGGAGCTGTTTTTT,CSARDEASLGELFF
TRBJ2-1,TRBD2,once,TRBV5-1,TGCGCCAGCAGCATTAGCGGGGGGGCAGGAAATGAGCAGTTCTTC,CASSISGGAGNEQFF
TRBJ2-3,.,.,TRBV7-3,TGTGCCAGCAGCTTAAGTGGTATGGCAGATACGCAGTATTTT,CASSLSGMADTQYF
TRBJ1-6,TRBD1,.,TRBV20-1,TGCAGTGCTAGGGTGGACAGGGATTCACCCCTCCACTTT,CSARVDRDSPLHF
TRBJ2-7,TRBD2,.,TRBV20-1,TGCAGTGCTACCCCACTAGCGGGGCCTTACGAGCAGTACTTC,CSATPLAGPYEQYF
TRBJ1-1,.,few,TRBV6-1,TGTGCCAGCATTACAGGGTCGTGGGCGATCACTGAAGCTTTCTTT,CASITGSWAITEAFF
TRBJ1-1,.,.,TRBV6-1,TGTGCCAGCAGTGGATCCGTGAACACTGAAGCTTTCTTT,CASSGSVNTEAFF
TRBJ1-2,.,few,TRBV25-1,TGTGCCAGCACCGGGACCTGGGGCTACACCTTC,CASTGTWGYTF
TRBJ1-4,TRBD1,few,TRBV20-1,TGCAGTGCTGGAGCCGGGACAGGGGTTGCAACTAATGAAAAACTGTTTTTT,CSAGAGTGVATNEKLFF
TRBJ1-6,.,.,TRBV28,TGTGCCAGCAGTTTTATCGGGGGGAGTTCACCCCTCCACTTT,CASSFIGGSSPLHF
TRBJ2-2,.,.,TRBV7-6,TGTGCCAGCAGCGGAGGGGGGATTACGAACACCGGGGAGCTGTTTTTT,CASSGGGITNTGELFF
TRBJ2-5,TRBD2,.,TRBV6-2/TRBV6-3,TGTGCCAGCAGTTACTCGAACGGGGGAGCGGGGGTGTCCCAAGAGACCCAGTACTTC,CASSYSNGGAGVSQETQYF
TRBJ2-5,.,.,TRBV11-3,TGTGCCAGCAGCCCCTCCCCCGGGGTTAGGGAGACCCAGTACTTC,CASSPSPGVRETQYF
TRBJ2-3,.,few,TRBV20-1,TGCAGTGTTCGGACGGCAACAGATACGCAGTATTTT,CSVRTATDTQYF
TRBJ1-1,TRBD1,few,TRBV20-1,TGCAGTGCCAGGACAGGGTCGACGAACACTGAAGCTTTCTTT,CSARTGSTNTEAFF
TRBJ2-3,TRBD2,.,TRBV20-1,TGCAGTGCTCTTGGACTAGCGGGCACAGATACGCAGTATTTT,CSALGLAGTDTQYF
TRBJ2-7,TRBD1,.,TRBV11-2,TGTGCCAGCAGCTTGGGACAGAGCTCCTACGAGCAGTACTTC,CASSLGQSSYEQYF
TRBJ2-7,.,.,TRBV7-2,TGTGCCAGCAGCTTAACGGCCACGTCATCTCCCTACGAGCAGTACTTC,CASSLTATSSPYEQYF
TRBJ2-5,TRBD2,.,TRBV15,TGTGCCACCAGGGAGGGGACTAGCGGGCGAAAAGAGACCCAGTACTTC,CATREGTSGRKETQYF
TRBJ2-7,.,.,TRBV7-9,TGTGCCAGCAGCTTAGCAGGATCTTCCTACGAGCAGTACTTC,CASSLAGSSYEQYF
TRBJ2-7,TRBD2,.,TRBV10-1,TGCGCCAGCAATAGACGAGGGACTAGCCGAACCTACGAGCAGTACTTC,CASNRRGTSRTYEQYF
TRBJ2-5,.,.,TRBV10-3,TGTGCCATCAGTGAGAGATCGGTGGGAGAGACCCAGTACTTC,CAISERSVGETQYF
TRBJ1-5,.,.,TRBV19,TGTGCCAGTAGTGTCGGGACGGGAAATCAGCCCCAGCATTTT,CASSVGTGNQPQHF
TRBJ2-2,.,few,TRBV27,TGTGCCAGCAGTTGGAGTGCAAACACCGGGGAGCTGTTTTTT,CASSWSANTGELFF
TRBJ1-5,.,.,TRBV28,TGTGCCAGCACCTTGAGCAATCAGCCCCAGCATTTT,CASTLSNQPQHF
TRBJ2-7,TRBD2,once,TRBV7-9,TGTGCCAGCAGCCACCATGGGGGGGTGGACTCCTACGAGCAGTACTTC,CASSHHGGVDSYEQYF
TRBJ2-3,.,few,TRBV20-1,TGCAGTGCTGGGGGGGCGGGCACAGATACGCAGTATTTT,CSAGGAGTDTQYF
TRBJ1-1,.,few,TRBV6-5,TGTGCCAGCAGTTTTGGCAGGGGCCGTCGGATGAACACTGAAGCTTTCTTT,CASSFGRGRRMNTEAFF
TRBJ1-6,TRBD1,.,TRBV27,TGTGCCAGCAGTCAGGGGGGTAATTCACCCCTCCACTTT,CASSQGGNSPLHF
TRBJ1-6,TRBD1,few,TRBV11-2,TGTGCCACCGGACAGGGTTTTTATAATTCACCCCTCCACTTT,CATGQGFYNSPLHF
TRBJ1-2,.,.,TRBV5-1,TGCGCCAGCAGTCCATCTACTGAGGTTCATATCTATGGCTACACCTTC,CASSPSTEVHIYGYTF
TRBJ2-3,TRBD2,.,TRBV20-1,TGCAGTGGTGCCCTAGCGGGAGGGCTAATAGGAGAAGATACGCAGTATTTT,CSGALAGGLIGEDTQYF
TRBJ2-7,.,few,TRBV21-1,TGTGCCCAACGGCCACGGAAGGGCTACGAGCAGTACTTC,CAQRPRKGYEQYF
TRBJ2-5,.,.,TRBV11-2,TGTGCCAGCAGCTCCACACTCGGGGAGGAGGGATGGGAGACCCAGTACTTC,CASSSTLGEEGWETQYF
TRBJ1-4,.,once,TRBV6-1,TGTGCCAGCAGTGAAAGGACAGCTAATGAAAAACTGTTTTTT,CASSERTANEKLFF
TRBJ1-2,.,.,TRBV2,TGTGCCACCCTAGGAACGGGTAGGCATGGCTACACCTTC,CATLGTGRHGYTF
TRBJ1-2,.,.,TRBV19,TGTGCCAGTACCGATTGGTATGGCTACACCTTC,CASTDWYGYTF
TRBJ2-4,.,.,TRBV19,TGTGCCAGTAGTCCGGTTCGGAAGGGCCTAGCCAAAAACATTCAGTACTTC,CASSPVRKGLAKNIQYF
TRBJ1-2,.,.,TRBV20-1,TGCAGTGCGGCCCACAGGGCCCCTAACTATGGCTACACCTTC,CSAAHRAPNYGYTF
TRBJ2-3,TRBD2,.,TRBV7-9,TGTGCCAGCAGGATGCGGCGGGGGGGGACAGATACGCAGTATTTT,CASRMRRGGTDTQYF
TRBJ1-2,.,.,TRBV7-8,TGTGCCAGCAGCTTGTACAACTATGGCTACACCTTC,CASSLYNYGYTF
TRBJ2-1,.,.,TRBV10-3,TGTGCCATCAGTTCCAGGACGGACAATGAGCAGTTCTTC,CAISSRTDNEQFF
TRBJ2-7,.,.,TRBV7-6,TGTGCCAGCAGCCGGGACAAGCACTACGAGCAGTACTTC,CASSRDKHYEQYF
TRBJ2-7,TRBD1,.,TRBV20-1,TGCAGTGCTAGAGAAGAGACAGGGTTTTACGAGCAGTACTTC,CSAREETGFYEQYF
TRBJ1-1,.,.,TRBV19,TGTGCCAGTAGTATAGTAGGCGTCATGAACACTGAAGCTTTCTTT,CASSIVGVMNTEAFF
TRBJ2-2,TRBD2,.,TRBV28,TGTGCCAGCAGCCCTGCGGGACTAGCGGGAGGTGGAGGGGAGCTGTTTTTT,CASSPAGLAGGGGELFF
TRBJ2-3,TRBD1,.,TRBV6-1,TGTGCCAGCAGCCGGGACAGGGTGTCAGATACGCAGTATTTT,CASSRDRVSDTQYF
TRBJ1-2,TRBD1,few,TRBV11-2,TGTGCCAGCAGTTCCCTTCGGACAGGGAATAGCTATGGCTACACCTTC,CASSSLRTGNSYGYTF
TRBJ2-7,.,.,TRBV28,TGTGCCAGCAGTCTAAACTACGAGCAGTACTTC,CASSLNYEQYF
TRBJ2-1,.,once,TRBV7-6,TGTGCCAGCAGCGTGGGGGAGTTAATCCATGAGCAGTTCTTC,CASSVGELIHEQFF
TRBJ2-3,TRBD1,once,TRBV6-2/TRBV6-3,TGTGCCAGCAGTTACTCAGGGACAGGGGGCGCAGATACGCAGTATTTT,CASSYSGTGGADTQYF
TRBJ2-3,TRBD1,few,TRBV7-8,TGTGCCAGCAGCTCACCGGGACAGAGCACAGATACGCAGTATTTT,CASSSPGQSTDTQYF
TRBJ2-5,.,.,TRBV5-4,TGTGCCAGCAGCGCCTTAGCGGGTCAAGGGGGAGAGACCCAGTACTTC,CASSALAGQGGETQYF
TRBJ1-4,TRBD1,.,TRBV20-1,TGCAGTACCCAGGGGGCGTCTAATGAAAAACTGTTTTTT,CSTQGASNEKLFF